The rows below give T cell receptor beta chains drawn from one sample of a study of shared T cell receptors in the human thymus. Libraries were prepared by immunoSEQ multiplex PCR; TCRdb keeps only in-frame clonotypes and omits some of them. The sample has hundreds of thousands of clones, around 87% seen once. A further study also used this sample, focusing on human thymus T cells.

The sequenced sample consisted of thymocytes. The receptors stem from a boy younger than two with a congenital heart defect. Both conserved end residues are part of each CDR3. Each record gives: clone size, V gene, J gene, D gene, CDR3 protein, CDR3 DNA. The D gene is left open where the match is weak. The listing skips clone size in some rows; elsewhere it reads once, few, many or a size class.

-	TRBV28	TRBJ2-1	-	CASIRDSSKNEQFF	TGTGCCAGCATCCGGGACTCCAGCAAGAATGAGCAGTTCTTC
-	TRBV6-6	TRBJ2-7	TRBD2	CASSPMSGSNDEQYF	TGTGCCAGCAGCCCGATGAGCGGGAGCAACGACGAGCAGTACTTC
-	TRBV27	TRBJ2-3	TRBD1	CASSHTGTASTDTQYF	TGTGCCAGCAGTCACACCGGGACAGCTAGCACAGATACGCAGTATTTT
few	TRBV28	TRBJ1-2	-	CASTRDPNYGYTF	TGTGCCAGCACCCGGGATCCTAACTATGGCTACACCTTC
-	TRBV6-1	TRBJ2-7	TRBD2	CASRDSGQNSYEQYF	TGTGCCAGCAGAGATAGCGGGCAGAACTCCTACGAGCAGTACTTC
-	TRBV11-2	TRBJ1-2	-	CASSSPQANYGYTF	TGTGCCAGCAGCTCGCCGCAGGCGAACTATGGCTACACCTTC
-	TRBV18	TRBJ2-1	-	CASSPHRDSNEQFF	TGTGCCAGCTCACCACACAGGGATAGCAATGAGCAGTTCTTC
-	TRBV29-1	TRBJ2-1	-	CSVVGGSHSYNEQFF	TGCAGCGTTGTAGGTGGGAGTCACTCCTACAATGAGCAGTTCTTC
-	TRBV10-3	TRBJ2-1	-	CAIRARGYYNEQFF	TGTGCCATCAGGGCCCGGGGGTACTACAATGAGCAGTTCTTC
-	TRBV5-4	TRBJ1-4	-	CASSPQGTEKLFF	TGTGCCAGCAGCCCTCAGGGCACTGAAAAACTGTTTTTT
-	TRBV5-1	TRBJ2-4	-	CASSLEQGTGKHIQYF	TGCGCCAGCAGCTTGGAACAGGGCACCGGGAAGCACATTCAGTACTTC
-	TRBV2	TRBJ2-5	TRBD2	CASKGLAGGPVETQYF	TGTGCCAGCAAGGGACTAGCGGGGGGGCCCGTGGAGACCCAGTACTTC
-	TRBV28	TRBJ2-2	-	CASSAPGTGVVGELFF	TGTGCCAGCAGTGCACCGGGGACGGGAGTTGTCGGGGAGCTGTTTTTT
-	TRBV14	TRBJ2-5	-	CASSQQDRRQAQETQYF	TGTGCCAGCAGCCAACAAGACAGAAGACAGGCCCAAGAGACCCAGTACTTC
-	TRBV6-6	TRBJ1-2	-	CASWGGGYGYTF	TGTGCCAGCTGGGGGGGAGGCTATGGCTACACCTTC
-	TRBV27	TRBJ1-6	-	CASSPTRINSPLHF	TGTGCCAGCAGTCCTACCCGCATTAATTCCCCCCTCCACTTT
-	TRBV7-2	TRBJ2-2	-	CASSFLVGGENTGELFF	TGTGCCAGCAGCTTTTTGGTAGGAGGGGAAAACACCGGGGAGCTGTTTTTT
few	TRBV6-1	TRBJ1-5	-	CASSGNLTSRGQPQHF	TGTGCCAGCAGTGGAAACCTAACATCGAGGGGGCAGCCCCAGCATTTT
-	TRBV27	TRBJ2-1	TRBD2	CASSPGTNNEQFF	TGTGCCAGCAGTCCAGGGACTAACAATGAGCAGTTCTTC
-	TRBV6-4	TRBJ2-7	-	CASSDSGGSDPHEQYF	TGTGCCAGCAGTGACTCGGGTGGGAGTGACCCTCACGAGCAGTACTTC
once	TRBV27	TRBJ1-1	-	CASSLSGVLTEAFF	TGTGCCAGCAGTTTGTCAGGGGTGCTCACTGAAGCTTTCTTT
-	TRBV23-1	TRBJ2-7	TRBD1	CASTQTLGQARPQGHDEQYF	TGCGCCAGCACCCAGACCTTAGGACAGGCAAGACCCCAGGGGCACGACGAGCAGTACTTC
-	TRBV27	TRBJ1-1	-	CASSSVNTEAFF	TGTGCCAGCAGTTCGGTGAACACTGAAGCTTTCTTT
-	TRBV4-3	TRBJ2-7	TRBD2	CASTRSLSAGGPSYEQYF	TGCGCCAGCACCCGATCCCTGAGCGCGGGGGGCCCCTCCTACGAGCAGTACTTC
-	TRBV27	TRBJ2-1	TRBD1	CASTRNRDRLGGEQFF	TGTGCCAGCACCAGGAACCGGGACAGGCTCGGTGGTGAGCAGTTCTTC
-	TRBV4-3	TRBJ2-1	-	CASSQEASSYNEQFF	TGCGCCAGCAGCCAAGAAGCTAGCTCCTACAATGAGCAGTTCTTC
-	TRBV5-1	TRBJ2-2	-	CASSLVTGEAGELFF	TGCGCCAGCAGCTTGGTAACAGGCGAAGCCGGGGAGCTGTTTTTT
few	TRBV27	TRBJ2-7	TRBD2	CASSFSSGRRSGEQYF	TGTGCCAGCAGTTTTAGTAGCGGGAGGCGGTCGGGGGAGCAGTACTTC
-	TRBV4-3	TRBJ1-5	-	CASSQTRDIGNQPQHF	TGCGCCAGCAGCCAAACCCGGGACATTGGCAATCAGCCCCAGCATTTT
-	TRBV28	TRBJ1-1	-	CASSLGLKRTRVGTEAFF	TGTGCCAGCAGTTTAGGGCTCAAGAGGACCAGGGTGGGCACTGAAGCTTTCTTT
-	TRBV5-4	TRBJ2-7	TRBD1	CASSTGTGYEQYF	TGTGCCAGCAGCACCGGGACAGGATACGAGCAGTACTTC
-	TRBV10-2	TRBJ2-1	-	CASKSLGPAQNNEQFF	TGCGCCAGCAAGTCCCTGGGGCCGGCGCAGAACAATGAGCAGTTCTTC
-	TRBV10-3	TRBJ1-5	TRBD1	CATRTGAFQPQHF	TGTGCCACCCGGACAGGGGCATTTCAGCCCCAGCATTTT
-	TRBV2	TRBJ2-7	-	CASRSIYEQYF	TGTGCCAGCAGGAGCATCTACGAGCAGTACTTC
-	TRBV4-3	TRBJ2-7	-	CASSQPDSYEQYF	TGCGCCAGCAGCCAACCTGACAGCTACGAGCAGTACTTC
-	TRBV27	TRBJ2-1	TRBD2	CASSIAGDSYNEQFF	TGTGCCAGCAGTATAGCGGGGGACTCCTACAATGAGCAGTTCTTC
-	TRBV6-4	TRBJ2-2	TRBD1	CASSYRTGTNTGELFF	TGTGCCAGCAGTTACCGGACAGGGACGAACACCGGGGAGCTGTTTTTT
-	TRBV10-3	TRBJ2-3	TRBD2	CAISESKSGKDTQYF	TGTGCCATCAGTGAGTCGAAGAGCGGGAAGGATACGCAGTATTTT
-	TRBV9	TRBJ2-2	-	CASSVVDQGRLFF	TGTGCCAGCAGCGTAGTTGACCAAGGGAGGCTGTTTTTT
-	TRBV4-3	TRBJ1-1	-	CASRPRLPRETEAFF	TGCGCCAGCAGACCCCGACTGCCTCGAGAGACTGAAGCTTTCTTT
once	TRBV14	TRBJ2-3	-	CASSQDQALTDTQYF	TGTGCCAGCAGCCAAGATCAAGCGCTTACAGATACGCAGTATTTT
-	TRBV6-4	TRBJ2-2	-	CASSTSGELFF	TGTGCCAGCAGCACTTCCGGGGAGCTGTTTTTT